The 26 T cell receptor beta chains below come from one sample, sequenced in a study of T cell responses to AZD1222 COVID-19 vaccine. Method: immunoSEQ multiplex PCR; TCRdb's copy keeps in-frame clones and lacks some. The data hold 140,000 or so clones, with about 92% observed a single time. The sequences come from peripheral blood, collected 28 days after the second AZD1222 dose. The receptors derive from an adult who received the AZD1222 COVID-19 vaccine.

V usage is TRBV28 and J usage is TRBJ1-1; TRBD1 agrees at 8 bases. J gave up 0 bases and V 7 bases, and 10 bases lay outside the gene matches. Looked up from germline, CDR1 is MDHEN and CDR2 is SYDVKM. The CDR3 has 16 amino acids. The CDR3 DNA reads TGTGCCAGCACCTCCCCCGGGACAGGACTGAACACTGAAGCTTTCTTT. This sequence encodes CASTSPGTGLNTEAFF.

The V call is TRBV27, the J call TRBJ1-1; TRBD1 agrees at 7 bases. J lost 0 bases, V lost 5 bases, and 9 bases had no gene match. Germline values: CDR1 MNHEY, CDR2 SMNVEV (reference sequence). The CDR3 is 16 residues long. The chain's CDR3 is CASSPHRGPMNTEAFF. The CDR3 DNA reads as TGTGCCAGCAGTCCGCACAGGGGCCCTATGAACACTGAAGCTTTCTTT.

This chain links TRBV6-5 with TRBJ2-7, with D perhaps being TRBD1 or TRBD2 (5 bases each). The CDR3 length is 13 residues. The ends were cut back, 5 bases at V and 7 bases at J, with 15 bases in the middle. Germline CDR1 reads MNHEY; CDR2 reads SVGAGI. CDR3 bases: TGTGCCAGCAGTCGGGACCTACCGCGGGAGCAGTACTTC. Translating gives CASSRDLPREQYF.

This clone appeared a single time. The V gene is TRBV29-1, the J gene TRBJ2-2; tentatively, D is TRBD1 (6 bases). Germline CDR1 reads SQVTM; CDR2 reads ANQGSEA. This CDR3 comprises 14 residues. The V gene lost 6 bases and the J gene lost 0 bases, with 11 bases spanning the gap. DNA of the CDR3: TGCAGCGTCTCTACAGGGACGAACACCGGGGAGCTGTTTTTT. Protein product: CSVSTGTNTGELFF.

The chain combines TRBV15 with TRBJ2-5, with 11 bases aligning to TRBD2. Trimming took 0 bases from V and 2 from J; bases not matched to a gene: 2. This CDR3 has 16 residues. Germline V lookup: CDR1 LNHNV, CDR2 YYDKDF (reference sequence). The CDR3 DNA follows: TGTGCCACCAGCAGAGACCCTAGCGGGAGGCAAGAGACCCAGTACTTC. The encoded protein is CATSRDPSGRQETQYF.

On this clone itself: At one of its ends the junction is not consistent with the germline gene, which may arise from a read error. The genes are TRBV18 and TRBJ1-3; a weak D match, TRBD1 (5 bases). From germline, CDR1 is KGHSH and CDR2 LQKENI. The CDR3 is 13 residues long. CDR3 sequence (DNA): TGTACCAGCTCACCACCGGAGGGGAACACCATATATTTT. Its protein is CTSSPPEGNTIYF.

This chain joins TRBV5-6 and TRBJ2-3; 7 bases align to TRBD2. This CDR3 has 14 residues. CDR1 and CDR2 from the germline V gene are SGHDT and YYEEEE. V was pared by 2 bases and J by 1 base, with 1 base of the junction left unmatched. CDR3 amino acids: CASSFTSGTDTQYF. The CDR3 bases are TGTGCCAGCAGCTTTACTAGCGGCACAGATACGCAGTATTTT.

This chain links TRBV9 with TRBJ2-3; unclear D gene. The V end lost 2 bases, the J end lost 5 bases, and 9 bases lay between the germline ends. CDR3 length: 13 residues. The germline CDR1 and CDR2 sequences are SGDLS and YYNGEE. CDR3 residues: CASSVEVGDTQYF. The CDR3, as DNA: TGTGCCAGCAGCGTCGAAGTGGGAGATACGCAGTATTTT.

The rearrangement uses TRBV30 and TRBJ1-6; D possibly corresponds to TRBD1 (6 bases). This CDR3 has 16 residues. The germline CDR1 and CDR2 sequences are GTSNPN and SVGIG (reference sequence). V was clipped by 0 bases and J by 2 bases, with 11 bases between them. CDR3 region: CAWSVQGTTYNSPLHF. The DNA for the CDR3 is TGTGCCTGGAGTGTCCAGGGGACTACCTATAATTCACCCCTCCACTTT.

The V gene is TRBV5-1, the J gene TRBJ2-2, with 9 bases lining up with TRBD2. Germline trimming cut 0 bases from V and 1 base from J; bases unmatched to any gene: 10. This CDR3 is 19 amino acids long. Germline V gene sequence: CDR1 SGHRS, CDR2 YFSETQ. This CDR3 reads CASSLEPRREGRNTGELFF. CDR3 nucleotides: TGCGCCAGCAGCTTGGAGCCTAGGCGGGAGGGCCGGAACACCGGGGAGCTGTTTTTT.

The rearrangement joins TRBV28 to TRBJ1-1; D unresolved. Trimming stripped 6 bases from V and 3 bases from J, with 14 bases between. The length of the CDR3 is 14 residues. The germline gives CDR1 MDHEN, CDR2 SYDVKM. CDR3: CASSSQSTDTEAFF. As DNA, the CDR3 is TGTGCCAGCAGCAGTCAGAGCACAGACACTGAAGCTTTCTTT.

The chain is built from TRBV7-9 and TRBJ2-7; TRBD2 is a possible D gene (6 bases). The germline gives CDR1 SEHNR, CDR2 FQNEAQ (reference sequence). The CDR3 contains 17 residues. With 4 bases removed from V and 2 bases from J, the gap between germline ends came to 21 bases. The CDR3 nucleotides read TGTGCCAGCAGCTCATCCGGCGGGGTACTACCGCCCTACGAGCAGTACTTC. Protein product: CASSSSGGVLPPYEQYF.

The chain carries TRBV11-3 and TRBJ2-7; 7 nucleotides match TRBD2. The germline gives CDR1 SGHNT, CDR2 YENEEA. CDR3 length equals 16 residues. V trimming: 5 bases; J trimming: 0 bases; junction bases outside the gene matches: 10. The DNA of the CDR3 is TGTGCCAGCAGCCCAATTGCGTGGGAGGGCTCCTACGAGCAGTACTTC. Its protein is CASSPIAWEGSYEQYF.

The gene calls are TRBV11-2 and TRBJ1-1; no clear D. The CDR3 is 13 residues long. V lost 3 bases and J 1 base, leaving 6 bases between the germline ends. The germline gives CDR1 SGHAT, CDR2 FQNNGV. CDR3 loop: CASSFSRNTEAFF. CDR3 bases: TGTGCCAGCAGCTTCAGCAGGAACACTGAAGCTTTCTTT.

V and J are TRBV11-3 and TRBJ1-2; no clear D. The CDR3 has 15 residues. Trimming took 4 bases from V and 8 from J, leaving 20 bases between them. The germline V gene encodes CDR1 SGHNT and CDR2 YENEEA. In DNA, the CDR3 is TGTGCCAGCAGCTCCAAGGGAAGGCCGTCCGGGGGCTACACCTTC. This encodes CASSSKGRPSGGYTF.

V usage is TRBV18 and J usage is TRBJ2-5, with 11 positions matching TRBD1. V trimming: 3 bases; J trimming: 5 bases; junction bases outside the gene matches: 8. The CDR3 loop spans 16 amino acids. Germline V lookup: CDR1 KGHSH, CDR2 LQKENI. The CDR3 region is CASSPDDRTGGETQYF. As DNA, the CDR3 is TGTGCCAGCTCACCGGATGACAGGACAGGGGGCGAGACCCAGTACTTC.

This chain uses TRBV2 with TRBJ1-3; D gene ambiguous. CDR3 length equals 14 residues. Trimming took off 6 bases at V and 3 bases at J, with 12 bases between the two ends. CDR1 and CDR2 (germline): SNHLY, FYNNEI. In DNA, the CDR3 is TGTGCCAGCAGGCCAATAATCGGTGGAAACACCATATATTTT. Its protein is CASRPIIGGNTIYF.

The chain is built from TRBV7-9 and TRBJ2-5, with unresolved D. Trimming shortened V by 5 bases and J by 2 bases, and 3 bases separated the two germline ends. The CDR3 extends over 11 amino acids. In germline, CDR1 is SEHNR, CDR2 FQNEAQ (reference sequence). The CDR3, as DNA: TGTGCCAGCAGCAAACAAGAGACCCAGTACTTC. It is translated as CASSKQETQYF.

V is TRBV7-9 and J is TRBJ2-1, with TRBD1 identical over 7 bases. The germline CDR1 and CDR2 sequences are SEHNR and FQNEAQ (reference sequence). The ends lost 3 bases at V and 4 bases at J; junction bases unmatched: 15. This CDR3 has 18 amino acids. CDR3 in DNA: TGTGCCAGCAGCTTGGGGACAGTTCCCAAGCCCTTATACAATGAGCAGTTCTTC. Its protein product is CASSLGTVPKPLYNEQFF.

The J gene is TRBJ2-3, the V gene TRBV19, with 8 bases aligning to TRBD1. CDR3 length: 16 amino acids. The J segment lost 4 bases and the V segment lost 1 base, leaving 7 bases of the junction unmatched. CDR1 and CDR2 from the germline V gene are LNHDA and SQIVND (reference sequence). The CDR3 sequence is CASSIASRGLADTQYF. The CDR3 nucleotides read TGTGCCAGTAGTATAGCCAGCAGGGGGCTGGCAGATACGCAGTATTTT. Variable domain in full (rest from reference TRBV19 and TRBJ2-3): DGGITQSPKYLFRKEGQNVTLSCEQNLNHDAMYWYRQDPGQGLRLIYYSQIVNDFQKGDIAEGYSVSREKKESFPLTVTSAQKNPTAFYLCASSIASRGLADTQYFGPGTRLTVL.

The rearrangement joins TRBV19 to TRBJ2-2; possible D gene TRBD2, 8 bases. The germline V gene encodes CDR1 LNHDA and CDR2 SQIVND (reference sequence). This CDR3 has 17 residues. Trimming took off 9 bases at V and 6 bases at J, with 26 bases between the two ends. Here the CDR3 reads CASRRQGLVLVAGELFF. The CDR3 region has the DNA TGTGCCAGCCGAAGACAGGGACTAGTTTTGGTGGCCGGGGAGCTGTTTTTT.

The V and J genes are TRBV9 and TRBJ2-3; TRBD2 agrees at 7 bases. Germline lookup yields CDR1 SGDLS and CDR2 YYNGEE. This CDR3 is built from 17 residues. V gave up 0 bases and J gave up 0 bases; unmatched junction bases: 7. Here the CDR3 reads CASSVGGRVPSTDTQYF. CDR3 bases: TGTGCCAGCAGCGTAGGGGGGAGGGTGCCTAGCACAGATACGCAGTATTTT.

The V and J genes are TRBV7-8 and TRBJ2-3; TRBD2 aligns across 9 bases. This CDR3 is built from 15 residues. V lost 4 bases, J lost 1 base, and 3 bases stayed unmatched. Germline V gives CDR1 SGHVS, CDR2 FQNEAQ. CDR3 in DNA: TGTGCCAGCAGCTCGGGACTAGCAGGCACAGATACGCAGTATTTT. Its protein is CASSSGLAGTDTQYF. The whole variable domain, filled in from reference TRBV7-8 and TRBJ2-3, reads GAGVSQSPRYKVAKRGQDVALRCDPISGHVSLFWYQQALGQGPEFLTYFQNEAQLDKSGLPSDRFFAERPEGSVSTLKIQRTQQEDSAVYLCASSSGLAGTDTQYFGPGTRLTVL.

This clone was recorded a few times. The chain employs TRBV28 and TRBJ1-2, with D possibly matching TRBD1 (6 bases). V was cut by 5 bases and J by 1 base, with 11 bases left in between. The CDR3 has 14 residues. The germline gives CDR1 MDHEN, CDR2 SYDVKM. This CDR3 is CASSLGGHNYGYTF. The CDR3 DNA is TGTGCCAGCAGTCTGGGGGGGCATAACTATGGCTACACCTTC.

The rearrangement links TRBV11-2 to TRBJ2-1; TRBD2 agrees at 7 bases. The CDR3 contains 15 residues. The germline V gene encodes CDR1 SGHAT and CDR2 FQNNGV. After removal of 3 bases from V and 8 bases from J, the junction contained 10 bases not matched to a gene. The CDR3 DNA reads TGTGCCAGCAGCTTTCGCGGGAGACAGTTGGATGAGCAGTTCTTC. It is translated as CASSFRGRQLDEQFF.

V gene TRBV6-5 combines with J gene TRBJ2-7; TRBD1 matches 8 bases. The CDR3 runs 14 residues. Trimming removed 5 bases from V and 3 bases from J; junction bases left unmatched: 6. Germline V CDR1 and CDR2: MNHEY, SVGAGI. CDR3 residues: CASSHRDRSYEQYF. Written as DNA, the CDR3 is TGTGCCAGCAGTCACCGGGACAGGAGCTACGAGCAGTACTTC.